This TCR beta chain was profiled in a study of shared clonotypes between healthy human individuals. The sample holds a few counts of this clone. Its antigen is unknown. Study results and limitations: It was the non-shared clonotypes that had lower generation probabilities than clonotypes shared by all four donors.

V was trimmed by 5 bases and J by 2 bases, leaving 10 bases between them. Germline V gene sequence: CDR1 SEHNR, CDR2 FQNEAQ (reference sequence). The CDR3 sequence is 13 residues long. TCRdb keeps only in-frame clones here, not all; method: immunoSEQ multiplex PCR. The sample lists millions of clones, roughly 94% occurring once. The chain links TRBV7-9 to TRBJ2-7; tentatively, D is TRBD2 (6 bases). The source of this sequence is a man younger than 30 in good health. Sequenced sample: naive CD4+ T cells sorted from blood. The sample's subset: CD45RA+ positively selected. The DNA for the CDR3 is TGTGCCAGCAGCGCGGGGCTTCCCTACGAGCAGTACTTC. This codes for CASSAGLPYEQYF.